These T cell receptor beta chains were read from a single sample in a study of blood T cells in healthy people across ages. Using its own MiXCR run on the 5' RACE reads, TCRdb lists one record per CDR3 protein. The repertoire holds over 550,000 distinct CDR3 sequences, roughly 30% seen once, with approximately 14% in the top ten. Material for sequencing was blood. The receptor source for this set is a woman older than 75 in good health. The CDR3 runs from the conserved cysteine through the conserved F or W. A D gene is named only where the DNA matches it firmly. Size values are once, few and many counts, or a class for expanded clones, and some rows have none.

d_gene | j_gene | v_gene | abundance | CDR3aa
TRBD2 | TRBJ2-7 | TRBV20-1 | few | CSARTSGTSDYF
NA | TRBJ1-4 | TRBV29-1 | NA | CSVLRGEKRFF
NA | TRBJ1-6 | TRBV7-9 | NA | CASSMEDGDYLHF
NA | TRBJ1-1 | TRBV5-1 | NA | CASSLDGAPQNTETFF
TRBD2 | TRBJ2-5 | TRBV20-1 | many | CSASPLAGGLYQETQYF
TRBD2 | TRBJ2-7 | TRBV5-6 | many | CASSKKRLAGNYEQYF
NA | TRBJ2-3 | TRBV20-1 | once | CSASRPTGSTDTQYF
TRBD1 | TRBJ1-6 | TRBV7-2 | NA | CASSRIGQGFNSSLHF
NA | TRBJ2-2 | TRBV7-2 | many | CASSLATNTGELFF
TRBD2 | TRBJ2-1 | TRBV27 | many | CASRLAGLSSYNEQFF
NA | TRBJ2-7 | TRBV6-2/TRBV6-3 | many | CASIGQRRSYEQYF
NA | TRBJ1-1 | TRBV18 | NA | CASSPNTGVGTEAFF
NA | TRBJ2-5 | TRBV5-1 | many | CASSLARVTETQYF
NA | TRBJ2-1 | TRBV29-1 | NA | CSVVRAGVEQFF
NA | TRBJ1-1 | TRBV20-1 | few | CSARDDTYTEAFF
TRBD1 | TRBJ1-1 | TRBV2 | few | CASTLQGEAFF
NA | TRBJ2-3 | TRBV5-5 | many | CASSLILTDTQYF
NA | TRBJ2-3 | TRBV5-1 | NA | CASSTGLTPWDTQYF
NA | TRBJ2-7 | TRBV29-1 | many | CSVVGGYEQYF
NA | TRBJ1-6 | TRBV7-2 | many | CASSPTGHTDNSPLHF
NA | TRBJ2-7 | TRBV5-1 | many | CASSLSGSSYEQYF
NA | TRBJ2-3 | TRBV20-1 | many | CSASPIQIVGGRTDTQYF
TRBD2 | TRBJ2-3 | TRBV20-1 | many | CSAPLAGMSTDTQYF
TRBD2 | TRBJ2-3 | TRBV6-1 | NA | CASSEVTRGGQTADTQYF
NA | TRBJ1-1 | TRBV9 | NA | CASSPRGLMNTEAFF
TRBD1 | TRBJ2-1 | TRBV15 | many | CATSREDRGYNEQFF
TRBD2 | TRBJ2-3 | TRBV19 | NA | CVSGGTSTDTQYF
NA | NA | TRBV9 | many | CASSVGGSEQYF
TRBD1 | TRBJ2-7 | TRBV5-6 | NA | CASSLRNRGYEQYF
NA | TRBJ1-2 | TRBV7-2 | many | CASSPPRGANYGYTF
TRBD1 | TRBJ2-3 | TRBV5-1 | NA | CASSSDRWTDTQYF
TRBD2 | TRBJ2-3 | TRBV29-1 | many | CSVGLAGDTQYF
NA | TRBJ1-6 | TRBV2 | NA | CASRVPGPNSPLHF
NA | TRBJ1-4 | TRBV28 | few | CASRIGRTTNEKLFF
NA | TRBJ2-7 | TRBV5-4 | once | CASSKGWGSYEQYF
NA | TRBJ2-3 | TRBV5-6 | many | CASSLYLQGNSDTQYF
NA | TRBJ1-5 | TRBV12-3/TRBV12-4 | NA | CTSSPLPGQPQHF
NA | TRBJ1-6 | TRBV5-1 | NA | CASRRDGNNSPLHF
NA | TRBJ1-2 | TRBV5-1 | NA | CASSFYTRPRGIGDYGYTF
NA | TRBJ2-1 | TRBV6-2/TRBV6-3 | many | CASTSSYNEQFF
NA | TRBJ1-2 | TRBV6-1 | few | CASSVSVRDFPLYGYTF
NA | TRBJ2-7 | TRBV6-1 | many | CASSERDTRDEQYF
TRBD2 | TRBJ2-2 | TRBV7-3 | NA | CASSFRSRTSGGAPNTGELFF
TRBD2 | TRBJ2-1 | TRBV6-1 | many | CASSRRLALNLRNEQFF
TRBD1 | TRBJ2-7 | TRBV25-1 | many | CASSSQTGAGEQYF
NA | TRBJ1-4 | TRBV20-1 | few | CSARAAGGIVGQWFF
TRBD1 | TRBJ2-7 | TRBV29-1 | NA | CSSLDRGIGANAYEQYF
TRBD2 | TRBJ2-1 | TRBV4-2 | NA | CASSQDQAGGSEQFF
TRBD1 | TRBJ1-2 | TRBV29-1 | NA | CSVTGTGAGGYTF
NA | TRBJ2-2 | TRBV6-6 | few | CATGTGELFF
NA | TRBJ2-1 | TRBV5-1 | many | CASTHGLTGGSYNEQFF
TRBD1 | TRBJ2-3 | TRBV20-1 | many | CSAPQLGAGGSDTQYF
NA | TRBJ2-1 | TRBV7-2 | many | CASSPEIGSYNEQFF
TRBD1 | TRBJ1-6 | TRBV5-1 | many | CASSWDRGDSPLHF